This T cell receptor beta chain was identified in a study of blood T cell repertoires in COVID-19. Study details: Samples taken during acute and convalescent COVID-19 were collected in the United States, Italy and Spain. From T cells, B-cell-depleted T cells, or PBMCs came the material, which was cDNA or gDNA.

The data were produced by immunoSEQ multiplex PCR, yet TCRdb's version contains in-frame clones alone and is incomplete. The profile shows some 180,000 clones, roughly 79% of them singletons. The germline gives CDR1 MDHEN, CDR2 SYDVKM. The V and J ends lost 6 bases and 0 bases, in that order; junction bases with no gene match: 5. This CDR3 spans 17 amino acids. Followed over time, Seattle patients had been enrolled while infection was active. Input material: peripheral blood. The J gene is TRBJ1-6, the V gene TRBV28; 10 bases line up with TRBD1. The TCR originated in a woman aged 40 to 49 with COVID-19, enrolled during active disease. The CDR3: CASRDRGGVSYNSPLHF. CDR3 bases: TGTGCCAGCAGGGACAGGGGGGGGGTCTCCTATAATTCACCCCTCCACTTT.